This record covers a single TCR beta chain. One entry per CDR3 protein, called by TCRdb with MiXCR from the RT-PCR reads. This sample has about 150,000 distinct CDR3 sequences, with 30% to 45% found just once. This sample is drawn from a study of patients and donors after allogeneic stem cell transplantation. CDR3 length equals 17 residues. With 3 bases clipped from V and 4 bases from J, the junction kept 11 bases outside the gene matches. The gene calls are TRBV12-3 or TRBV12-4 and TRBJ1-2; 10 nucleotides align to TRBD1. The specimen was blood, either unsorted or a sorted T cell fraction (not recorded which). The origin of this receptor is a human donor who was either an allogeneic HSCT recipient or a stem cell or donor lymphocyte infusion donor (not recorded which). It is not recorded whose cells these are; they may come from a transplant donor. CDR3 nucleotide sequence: TGTGCCAGCAGTTTGATTGTAGGGACAGGGGTACCCTATGGCTACACCTTC. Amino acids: CASSLIVGTGVPYGYTF.